These 7 T cell receptor beta chains were sequenced from one sample in a study of Graves' ophthalmopathy and Graves' hyperthyroidism. The sequenced template was RNA, covering the TCR beta CDR3 region. RT-PCR was first run with HTBI primers, then multiplex PCR in a second round. In TCRdb, the multiplex PCR reads were re-called with MiXCR into one record per CDR3 protein. Of 400,000 or so distinct CDR3 sequences detected, over 15% appear once; the ten largest clones hold around 6.6%. Sequencing used peripheral blood. The receptor set was obtained from a woman under 30 with stable Graves' hyperthyroidism.

This clonotype was recorded many times. The chain carries TRBV4-1 and TRBJ1-1; no clear D gene. This CDR3 comprises 12 residues. CDR1 MGHRA and CDR2 YSYEKL come from the germline V gene. V lost 8 bases to trimming and J lost 0 bases, with 7 bases between them. The CDR3, as DNA: TGCGCCAGCGGGAACATGAACACTGAAGCTTTCTTT. Its protein is CASGNMNTEAFF.

The table lists this clonotype with many counts. The chain has TRBV6-5 and TRBJ1-5; a possible D gene is TRBD1 (5 bases). The length of the CDR3 is 13 residues. CDR1 is MNHEY, CDR2 SVGAGI, per germline. V shed 4 bases and J shed 9 bases, with 13 bases lying between them. CDR3 in DNA: TGTGCCAGCAGTTTTAAGGGGCCCTGGCCCCAGCATTTT. Translation: CASSFKGPWPQHF.

V usage is TRBV4-2 and J usage is TRBJ2-7, with 11 bases that match TRBD1. CDR3 length equals 16 residues. V lost 0 bases to trimming and J lost 0 bases; unmatched junction nucleotides: 1. Germline values: CDR1 LGHNA, CDR2 YNFKEQ. The CDR3 bases are TGTGCCAGCAGCCAAGATGGGACAGGGGGCTCCTACGAGCAGTACTTC. This codes for CASSQDGTGGSYEQYF.

This clonotype was counted only a few times. CDR3 DNA sequence: TGTGCCAGCAGCACCCGACAGGGGGCGAACACTGAAGCTTTCTTT. It encodes CASSTRQGANTEAFF. The chain joins TRBV7-2 to TRBJ1-1; TRBD1 aligns across 10 bases. This CDR3 has 15 residues. The V gene's germline CDR1 is SGHTA and CDR2 FQGNSA. The V gene end was trimmed by 5 bases and the J gene end by 1 base; junction bases not matched to a gene: 4.

This chain uses TRBV6-1 with TRBJ2-7, with 8 bases lining up with TRBD2. After removal of 4 bases from V and 5 bases from J, the junction contained 7 bases not matched to a gene. CDR1 is MNHNS, CDR2 SASEGT, per germline. CDR3 length equals 14 residues. CDR3 loop: CASSAAGVENEQYF. CDR3 sequence (DNA): TGTGCCAGCAGTGCAGCGGGAGTTGAGAACGAGCAGTACTTC.

The chain recombines TRBV12-3 or TRBV12-4 with TRBJ1-2, with 8 bases aligning to TRBD1. Trimming removed 5 bases from V and 8 bases from J; junction bases left unmatched: 7. This CDR3 has 13 amino acids. CDR3 DNA sequence: TGTGCCAGCAGTAGGGGACAGGACGGCGGCTACACCTTC. This encodes CASSRGQDGGYTF.

This clonotype was observed many times. The J gene is TRBJ2-7, the V gene TRBV6-2 or TRBV6-3; D not resolved. Germline V gene data show CDR1 as MNHEY and CDR2 as SVGEGT. This CDR3 spans 14 amino acids. Trimming cost V 2 bases and J 2 bases, with 10 bases left between them. CDR3 residues: CASSYQDGPYEQYF. The DNA for the CDR3 is TGTGCCAGCAGTTACCAGGACGGACCCTACGAGCAGTACTTC.